The rows below give T cell receptor beta chains drawn from one sample of a study of glioma-infiltrating T cells after dendritic cell vaccination. Some clones are missing from TCRdb's copy, which holds only in-frame ones; the method was immunoSEQ multiplex PCR. The sample holds about 38,000 clones, around 80% seen once. The starting material was blood, obtained before dendritic cell vaccination. The receptors here all came from a human donor with glioblastoma. Each CDR3 is given with its conserved first and last residue. Fields, in order: D gene, J gene, V gene, clone size, CDR3 DNA, CDR3 protein. D genes are given only for firm matches. Rows give clone size only sometimes, using once, few, many, or a class for an expanded clone.

D: NA
J: TRBJ2-4
V: TRBV7-2
size: NA
DNA: TGTGCCAGCAGTTCTCCTGGGGGCTCCAAAAACATTCAGTACTTC
CDR3: CASSSPGGSKNIQYF

D: TRBD2
J: TRBJ2-3
V: TRBV18
size: once
DNA: TGTGCCAGCTCACCGTCACTAGCGGCTAGCACAGATACGCAGTATTTT
CDR3: CASSPSLAASTDTQYF

D: NA
J: TRBJ2-3
V: TRBV5-6
size: NA
DNA: TGTGCCAGCAGCCCAGAAGTTTCGGATACGCAGTATTTT
CDR3: CASSPEVSDTQYF

D: NA
J: TRBJ1-1
V: TRBV7-9
size: NA
DNA: TGTGCCAGCAGCTTGGGGGGAGGGACTGAAGCTTTCTTT
CDR3: CASSLGGGTEAFF

D: TRBD1
J: TRBJ2-5
V: TRBV6-5
size: NA
DNA: TGTGCCAGCGTAAGAGGGGGCGAGGAGACCCAGTACTTC
CDR3: CASVRGGEETQYF

D: NA
J: TRBJ2-7
V: TRBV9
size: NA
DNA: TGTGCCAGCAGCAAAACAGGGTCCGGCCACGAGCAGTACTTC
CDR3: CASSKTGSGHEQYF

D: TRBD1
J: TRBJ2-3
V: TRBV5-1
size: NA
DNA: TGCGCCAGCAGCAATGCCGGGACAGGGGTGGCAGATACGCAGTATTTT
CDR3: CASSNAGTGVADTQYF

D: TRBD1
J: TRBJ1-2
V: TRBV7-9
size: NA
DNA: TGTGCCAGCAGCTTCGCAGGGGACAGGGGGAACTATGGCTACACCTTC
CDR3: CASSFAGDRGNYGYTF

D: TRBD1
J: TRBJ2-3
V: TRBV10-3
size: NA
DNA: TGTGCCGTTACAGGGGATTTGGGCACAGATACGCAGTATTTT
CDR3: CAVTGDLGTDTQYF

D: NA
J: TRBJ2-1
V: TRBV5-6
size: once
DNA: TGTGCCAGCAGCCTGGGGGGGACAAATGAGCAGTTCTTC
CDR3: CASSLGGTNEQFF

D: TRBD2
J: TRBJ2-1
V: TRBV27
size: NA
DNA: TGTGCCAGCAGGGGACTAGCGGCTTCCAATGAGCAGTTCTTC
CDR3: CASRGLAASNEQFF

D: TRBD2
J: TRBJ2-3
V: TRBV4-3
size: NA
DNA: TGCGCCAGCAGCCATACGGCGGGGGGAACAGATACGCAGTATTTT
CDR3: CASSHTAGGTDTQYF

D: NA
J: TRBJ2-5
V: TRBV6-5
size: few
DNA: TGTGCCAGCAGTTACGGGTCGCAGGTCGCCGAGACCCAGTACTTC
CDR3: CASSYGSQVAETQYF

D: NA
J: TRBJ1-2
V: TRBV5-4
size: NA
DNA: TGTGCCAGCAGCTTGGATGGGGCTGGCTACACCTTC
CDR3: CASSLDGAGYTF

D: TRBD2
J: TRBJ2-1
V: TRBV27
size: NA
DNA: TGTGCCAGCAGTTTTATAGCGGGGCAATACAATGAGCAGTTCTTC
CDR3: CASSFIAGQYNEQFF

D: TRBD2
J: TRBJ2-6
V: TRBV4-1
size: NA
DNA: TGCGCCAGCAGCGAGGGAGGGACGGGCGCTTACTCTGGGGCCAACGTCCTGACTTTC
CDR3: CASSEGGTGAYSGANVLTF

D: TRBD1
J: TRBJ1-1
V: TRBV19
size: NA
DNA: TGTGCCAGTAGTTCCCTTCCGGGACAGGGGTGGGCTGAAGCTTTCTTT
CDR3: CASSSLPGQGWAEAFF

D: NA
J: TRBJ2-7
V: TRBV7-9
size: once
DNA: TGTGCCAGCAGCTTAGGGGGGAGGGAGCAGTACTTC
CDR3: CASSLGGREQYF

D: TRBD1
J: TRBJ2-7
V: TRBV4-2
size: NA
DNA: TGTGCCAGCAGCCAAGAACCGGGACAGGGGTCCTACGAGCAGTACTTC
CDR3: CASSQEPGQGSYEQYF

D: TRBD1
J: TRBJ1-2
V: TRBV28
size: NA
DNA: TGTGCCAGCAGTTTATTCGGGACAGTTATCCCACCGAAAGAACACTATGGCTACACCTTC
CDR3: CASSLFGTVIPPKEHYGYTF